These 32 T cell receptor beta chains were all obtained from the same sample, sequenced in a study of blood T cell repertoires in COVID-19. Clones were read by immunoSEQ multiplex PCR, and TCRdb kept only the in-frame ones, dropping some. The sample yields 190,000 or so clones, more than 70% seen once. Sequencing was carried out using peripheral blood. The source of these receptors is a man aged 50 or older with active or convalescent COVID-19.

The chain couples TRBV5-3 to TRBJ1-4; TRBD1 matches 8 bases. TRBV5-3 counts as an open reading frame of uncertain function. The CDR3 covers 14 residues. With 4 bases clipped from V and 5 bases from J, the junction kept 4 bases outside the gene matches. The CDR3 region is CARSPRTGNEKLFF. The CDR3 DNA sequence: TGTGCCAGAAGCCCGCGGACAGGGAATGAAAAACTGTTTTTT.

V and J are TRBV7-2 and TRBJ1-5; D gene uncertain. Trimming shortened V by 2 bases and J by 3 bases, and 5 bases separated the two germline ends. Germline V gene lookup returns CDR1 SGHTA and CDR2 FQGNSA. CDR3 length equals 13 residues. The CDR3 DNA reads as TGTGCCAGCAGCTTAAGCCACAATCAGCCCCAGCATTTT. It encodes CASSLSHNQPQHF.

This clone came up many times. The chain uses TRBV19 and TRBJ2-7; possible D gene TRBD1, 7 bases. The CDR3 consists of 17 residues. Trimming took off 4 bases at V and 7 bases at J, with 26 bases between the two ends. CDR1 is LNHDA and CDR2 is SQIVND in the germline V gene (reference sequence). The CDR3 spells CASSTRGQGEVPGEQYF. The CDR3 DNA is TGTGCCAGTAGTACGCGAGGGCAGGGGGAGGTTCCGGGTGAGCAGTACTTC.

The V call is TRBV20-1, the J call TRBJ1-2, with D unclear. V dropped 3 bases and J dropped 4 bases, with 12 bases sitting between them. This CDR3 comprises 13 residues. Germline loops: CDR1 DFQATT, CDR2 SNEGSKA (reference sequence). The DNA of the CDR3 is TGCAGTGCTAGTTTGGTAGAGGTCTATGGCTACACCTTC. Translated, it gives CSASLVEVYGYTF.

This chain uses TRBV5-1 with TRBJ1-1; 7 nucleotides align to TRBD1. Germline CDR1 SGHRS, CDR2 YFSETQ. CDR3 length: 13 amino acids. V dropped 3 bases and J dropped 4; count of bases not matched to a gene: 3. CDR3 in amino acids: CASSSGQATEAFF. The CDR3 DNA reads TGCGCCAGCAGCTCCGGACAGGCCACTGAAGCTTTCTTT.

The chain couples TRBV25-1 to TRBJ1-6; maybe TRBD1 (6 bases). The germline CDR1 and CDR2 sequences are MGHDK and SYGVNS. The germline V and J ends were trimmed by 3 bases and 9 bases, with 18 bases remaining between them. The CDR3 sequence is 16 residues long. The CDR3 region is CASSDLSAGAGSPLHF. CDR3 sequence (DNA): TGTGCCAGCAGTGACTTAAGTGCGGGGGCCGGTTCACCCCTCCACTTT.

The J gene is TRBJ1-1, the V gene TRBV27; D uncertain. There are 14 residues in the CDR3. Germline V gene sequence: CDR1 MNHEY, CDR2 SMNVEV (reference sequence). The V gene lost 1 base and the J gene lost 8 bases, with 14 bases spanning the gap. The CDR3 reads CASSLYVQTTEAFF. The CDR3 bases are TGTGCCAGCAGTTTATATGTCCAGACAACAGAAGCTTTCTTT.

Concerning this clone itself: This sample includes further DNA sequences coding for the same CDR3. This chain uses TRBV19 with TRBJ1-3; D unclear. Deletions cut 3 bases from V and 4 bases from J, with 10 bases between. The CDR3 spans 14 residues. Germline V CDR1 and CDR2: LNHDA, SQIVND (reference sequence). CDR3 region: CASSIRGSGNTIYF. In DNA, the CDR3 is TGTGCCAGTAGTATCCGAGGCTCCGGAAACACCATATATTTT.

The chain employs TRBV5-5 and TRBJ2-5, with a tentative D call TRBD2 (5 bases). This CDR3 spans 16 amino acids. The V gene's germline CDR1 is SGHKS and CDR2 YYEKEE (reference sequence). V lost 3 bases and J 5 bases, leaving 20 bases between the germline ends. This chain's CDR3 is CASSSRVAQTGETQYF. The CDR3 nucleotides read TGTGCCAGCAGCTCCCGGGTAGCTCAAACGGGGGAGACCCAGTACTTC.

The chain joins TRBV15 to TRBJ1-5, with 7 bases matching TRBD1. The CDR3 sequence is 18 residues long. V trimming: 0 bases; J trimming: 4 bases; junction bases outside the gene matches: 12. Germline CDR1 and CDR2: LNHNV and YYDKDF (reference sequence). The CDR3 coding sequence is TGTGCCACCAGCAGAGATTTCGGACAGGAAGGAAGGAATCAGCCCCAGCATTTT. This encodes CATSRDFGQEGRNQPQHF.

The CDR3, as DNA: TGTGCCAGTAGTCGCACCCCCCCGGGAACCTACGAGCAGTACTTC. Translation: CASSRTPPGTYEQYF. The rearrangement uses TRBV19 and TRBJ2-7, with D maybe TRBD2 (5 bases). The CDR3 is made up of 15 amino acids. The V gene's germline CDR1 is LNHDA and CDR2 SQIVND (reference sequence). V gave up 5 bases and J gave up 2 bases, with 16 bases separating them.

The genes are TRBV29-1 and TRBJ1-2; D call uncertain. CDR1 is SQVTM and CDR2 is ANQGSEA in the germline V gene. This CDR3 region has 11 residues. The germline V and J ends were trimmed by 4 bases and 2 bases, with 5 bases remaining between them. As DNA, the CDR3 is TGCAGCGTTGCAGGCAACTATGGCTACACCTTC. Translation: CSVAGNYGYTF.

The CDR3 reads CASSVASGGYEQYF. The CDR3 DNA is TGTGCCAGCAGCGTAGCTTCAGGGGGCTACGAGCAGTACTTC. The chain couples TRBV9 to TRBJ2-7; 7 nucleotides match TRBD1. Germline V CDR1 and CDR2: SGDLS, YYNGEE. The CDR3 sequence is 14 residues long. The V gene end was trimmed by 0 bases and the J gene end by 3 bases; junction bases not matched to a gene: 3.

This chain links TRBV6-4 with TRBJ2-1, with D possibly matching TRBD2 (5 bases). Germline V gives CDR1 MRHNA, CDR2 SNTAGT. Trimming removed 6 bases from V and 3 bases from J, with 9 bases in between. The CDR3 consists of 13 residues. This chain's CDR3 is CASSRTSYNEQFF. For the CDR3, the DNA is TGTGCCAGCAGCCGTACTAGCTACAATGAGCAGTTCTTC.

The chain's CDR3 is CASSALASGYEQYF. CDR3 nucleotide sequence: TGTGCCAGCAGCGCTCTAGCGAGCGGCTACGAGCAGTACTTC. The rearrangement uses TRBV9 and TRBJ2-7; tentative D call: TRBD2 (6 bases). V was cut by 3 bases and J by 3 bases, with 13 bases left in between. The V gene's germline CDR1 is SGDLS and CDR2 YYNGEE. CDR3 length: 14 residues.

The rearrangement uses TRBV3-1 (or the pseudogene TRBV3-2) and TRBJ2-7; 8 bases line up with TRBD2. The CDR3 is made up of 15 amino acids. Germline values: CDR1 LGHDT, CDR2 YNNKEL (reference sequence). J was trimmed by 6 bases and V by 2 bases; bases with no gene match: 9. The CDR3 loop reads CASSQSGTRGGEQYF. In DNA form, the CDR3 reads TGTGCCAGCAGCCAATCAGGGACTAGGGGAGGCGAGCAGTACTTC.

CDR3 amino acids: CASSLAGGNEQFF. CDR3 sequence (DNA): TGTGCCAGCAGCCTAGCGGGAGGTAATGAGCAGTTCTTC. The chain has TRBV7-3 and TRBJ2-1; 11 nucleotides match TRBD2. Germline V CDR1 and CDR2: SGHTA, FQGTGA. The CDR3 consists of 13 residues. V dropped 5 bases and J dropped 7; count of bases not matched to a gene: 1.

This sequence joins TRBV5-1 and TRBJ1-2; D is perhaps TRBD1 (5 bases). V shed 0 bases and J shed 0 bases, with 12 bases lying between them. The CDR3 consists of 16 residues. Germline CDR1 SGHRS, CDR2 YFSETQ. The chain's CDR3 is CASSLGQSPPNYGYTF. CDR3 sequence (DNA): TGCGCCAGCAGCTTGGGACAGAGCCCTCCTAACTATGGCTACACCTTC.

The V and J genes are TRBV10-3 and TRBJ2-5; 16 bases line up with TRBD2. V was clipped by 4 bases and J by 5 bases; unmatched bases: 13. Germline V gives CDR1 ENHRY, CDR2 SYGVKD. The CDR3 length is 19 residues. The CDR3 nucleotides read TGTGCCATCAGTGTAAGGGGACTAGCGGGAGGGAGTGGCAAGGAGACCCAGTACTTC. Translation: CAISVRGLAGGSGKETQYF.

The rearrangement uses TRBV30 and TRBJ1-2; D uncertain. V was clipped by 5 bases and J by 8 bases, with 15 bases between them. The CDR3 length is 12 residues. Germline V lookup: CDR1 GTSNPN, CDR2 SVGIG (reference sequence). The CDR3 protein is CAWERDGEGYTF. The CDR3 nucleotides read TGTGCCTGGGAGAGGGATGGGGAGGGCTACACCTTC.

V is TRBV10-3 and J is TRBJ2-3; maybe TRBD1 (5 bases). This CDR3 region has 14 residues. CDR1 and CDR2 from the germline V gene are ENHRY and SYGVKD. The V and J ends lost 8 bases and 5 bases respectively, with 17 bases between them. CDR3 residues: CAIGGAGMRDTQYF. The CDR3 bases are TGTGCCATCGGTGGGGCAGGGATGCGAGATACGCAGTATTTT.

DNA for the CDR3: TGCAGTGCCACGGCAGGTCAGCCCCAGCATTTT. Protein: CSATAGQPQHF. This chain connects TRBV20-1 to TRBJ1-5; D is unclear. The CDR3 length is 11 residues. The V end was cut by 6 bases, the J end by 6 bases, with 9 bases between. CDR1 is DFQATT and CDR2 is SNEGSKA in the germline V gene (reference sequence).

CDR3 nucleotides: TGTGCCAGCAGCCCCGAAGCACTCATCATGGAGGAGCAGTACTTC. Translation gives CASSPEALIMEEQYF. The V gene is TRBV7-6, the J gene TRBJ2-7; no firm D call. There are 15 residues in the CDR3. Germline CDR1 is SGHVS and CDR2 is FNYEAQ. V dropped 5 bases and J dropped 7 bases, with 21 bases sitting between them.

The chain is built from TRBV7-9 and TRBJ2-1; 8 bases map to TRBD2. Germline CDR1 is SEHNR and CDR2 is FQNEAQ (reference sequence). This CDR3 contains 16 residues. Trimming at V came to 5 bases and at J to 3 bases, leaving 9 bases not matched to a gene. CDR3 nucleotides: TGTGCCAGCAGCCCCTTAGCGGGAAAGAACTACAATGAGCAGTTCTTC. Translating it yields CASSPLAGKNYNEQFF.

In its sample, this clone was seen once. This chain connects TRBV20-1 to TRBJ1-2, with D perhaps TRBD1 (5 bases). Trimming left V 1 base short and J 12 bases short, with 9 bases between. The V gene's germline CDR1 is DFQATT and CDR2 SNEGSKA (reference sequence). The CDR3 extends over 10 amino acids. The CDR3 DNA reads TGCAGTGCTAGAGGTTCGGGGGACACCTTC. Its translation: CSARGSGDTF.

The chain carries TRBV10-1 and TRBJ2-7, with TRBD2 matching over 11 bases. J lost 6 bases, V lost 4 bases, and 2 bases had no gene match. Germline CDR1 reads WNHNN; CDR2 reads SYGVQD (reference sequence). The CDR3 covers 13 residues. This chain's CDR3 is CASSVTSGGEQYF. The CDR3 DNA reads TGCGCCAGCAGTGTTACTAGCGGGGGCGAGCAGTACTTC.

J is TRBJ1-2 and V is TRBV6-5, with TRBD1 as a possible D gene (5 bases). V dropped 6 bases and J dropped 5 bases, with 19 bases sitting between them. Looked up from germline, CDR1 is MNHEY and CDR2 is SVGAGI. The length of the CDR3 is 15 residues. CDR3 in amino acids: CASSQEAGPEYGYTF. The DNA for the CDR3 is TGTGCCAGCAGCCAAGAAGCGGGGCCAGAGTATGGCTACACCTTC.

This clone has a single count. This chain uses TRBV19 with TRBJ2-1; TRBD2 matches 10 bases. The germline V gene has CDR1 LNHDA and CDR2 SQIVND (reference sequence). Trimming removed 7 bases from V and 0 bases from J; junction bases left unmatched: 3. This CDR3 contains 15 residues. The CDR3 nucleotides read TGTGCCAGTAATCCTAGCGGGAGCTCCTACAATGAGCAGTTCTTC. The encoded protein is CASNPSGSSYNEQFF. Together with reference TRBV19 and TRBJ2-1, the CDR3 gives the full variable domain: DGGITQSPKYLFRKEGQNVTLSCEQNLNHDAMYWYRQDPGQGLRLIYYSQIVNDFQKGDIAEGYSVSREKKESFPLTVTSAQKNPTAFYLCASNPSGSSYNEQFFGPGTRLTVL.

This chain connects TRBV3-1 (or the pseudogene TRBV3-2) to TRBJ2-1, with TRBD2 identical over 13 bases. The CDR3 contains 17 residues. V lost 6 bases and J lost 6; bases outside the gene matches: 11. CDR1 and CDR2 from the germline V gene are LGHDT and YNNKEL (reference sequence). The CDR3, as DNA: TGTGCCAGCAGTCCGGGGCTACTAGCGGGAGGGGGCAATGAGCAGTTCTTC. Translating gives CASSPGLLAGGGNEQFF.

The chain recombines TRBV3-1 (or the pseudogene TRBV3-2) with TRBJ1-2; D possibly corresponds to TRBD1 (6 bases). Between the trimmed V and J ends, which lost 3 bases and 6 bases, there was a span of 11 bases. Germline V lookup: CDR1 LGHDT, CDR2 YNNKEL (reference sequence). CDR3 length: 13 residues. The CDR3 nucleotides read TGTGCCAGCAGCCACGATTACAGGGATGGCTACACCTTC. Encoded protein: CASSHDYRDGYTF.

This clone turned up a few times. The J gene is TRBJ2-7, the V gene TRBV5-6; the D gene is possibly TRBD1 (5 bases). The CDR3 totals 15 residues. CDR1 is SGHDT and CDR2 is YYEEEE in the germline V gene. Trimming took off 0 bases at V and 5 bases at J, with 15 bases between the two ends. The CDR3 is CASSLASWGGDEQYF. CDR3 nucleotide sequence: TGTGCCAGCAGCTTGGCCTCCTGGGGCGGCGACGAGCAGTACTTC.

The chain employs TRBV13 and TRBJ2-1; 7 bases are a match to TRBD1. CDR1 is PRHDT, CDR2 FYEKMQ, per germline (reference sequence). The CDR3 sequence is 16 residues long. J gave up 2 bases and V 0 bases, and 4 bases lay outside the gene matches. The CDR3 coding sequence is TGTGCCAGCAGCTTAGGCCGTACAGGGGCCTACAATGAGCAGTTCTTC. Protein product: CASSLGRTGAYNEQFF.